These T cell receptor beta chains were read from a single sample in a study of OX40 agonist ivuxolimab in advanced cancers. The assay was immunoSEQ multiplex PCR, and TCRdb's table has in-frame clones only and misses some. The top ten clones hold 5.4% of a sample with tens of thousands of clones, around 90% of them seen once. The sample consisted of CD4+ or CD8+ T cells sorted from blood, taken in a trial of the OX40 agonist ivuxolimab. The receptors were sampled from an adult with an advanced solid tumor such as melanoma, head and neck, liver or kidney cancer. CDR3s include the opening cysteine and the closing phenylalanine or tryptophan. The D gene is left open where the match is weak. Clone size is not always given. Where it is, it says once, few, many or a class for expanded clones.

TGCGCCAGCAGCCAAGATACCGCAGGGCCAAACATTCAGTACTTC CASSQDTAGPNIQYF TRBV4-1 . TRBJ2-4 .
TGCGCCAGCAGCTCGGGACTAGTCGCCGGGGAGCTGTTTTTT CASSSGLVAGELFF TRBV5-1 once TRBJ2-2 TRBD2
TGTGCCAGCCCGCCCGACAGGGGGCTTGAAAAACTGTTTTTT CASPPDRGLEKLFF TRBV27 . TRBJ1-4 TRBD1
TGTGCCAGCAGTTATGGGAGTTTAGCCAAAAACATTCAGTACTTC CASSYGSLAKNIQYF TRBV28 . TRBJ2-4 .
TGCAGCGTTGTTGCAGGCACCTACGAGCAGTACTTC CSVVAGTYEQYF TRBV29-1 . TRBJ2-7 .
TGCAGCGCCGGGGGGCTAGCGGGAGTAGGGCCGAACACCGGGGAGCTGTTTTTT CSAGGLAGVGPNTGELFF TRBV29-1 . TRBJ2-2 TRBD2
TGTGCCAGCAGTCACCTCGGGGCGGGGTACCAAGAGACCCAGTACTTC CASSHLGAGYQETQYF TRBV28 . TRBJ2-5 .
TGCGCTACCAACAGGGACACCGGGGAGCTGTTTTTT CATNRDTGELFF TRBV5-1 . TRBJ2-2 .
TGTGCCAGCAGCTTGACGTCCCCGGGGGAGCAGTACTTC CASSLTSPGEQYF TRBV9 . TRBJ2-7 .
TGTGCCAGCAGTAGAACAGGGGGTACCTACGAGCAGTACTTC CASSRTGGTYEQYF TRBV6-5 . TRBJ2-7 TRBD1
TGTGCCAGCAGTCCTTATCCTAGGGTCGGGACTAGATCCTACGAGCAGTACTTC CASSPYPRVGTRSYEQYF TRBV27 . TRBJ2-7 TRBD2
TGTGCCTGGAGTATAGGCATCCCCTACGAGCAGTACTTC CAWSIGIPYEQYF TRBV30 . TRBJ2-7 .
TGTGCCACCAGATCGAGTGATATCGGGTCCAAAAACATTCAGTACTTC CATRSSDIGSKNIQYF TRBV28 . TRBJ2-4 .
TGTGCCAGTAGCCTGAACAGCTACGAGCAGTACTTC CASSLNSYEQYF TRBV2 once TRBJ2-7 .